This T cell receptor beta chain was sequenced during a study of neoadjuvant anti-PD-1 for oral cavity cancer. About the research overall: Patients without progression received a fourth nivolumab dose around day 43, then surgical resection on days 50-56. Study observations and caveats: PBMC Gini-index clonality exceeded responders' in non-responders post-nivolumab.

Germline values: CDR1 SNHLY, CDR2 FYNNEI. The length of the CDR3 is 11 residues. Trimming stripped 4 bases from V and 5 bases from J, with 6 bases between. The assay was immunoSEQ multiplex PCR, and TCRdb's table has in-frame clones only and misses some. The table records under 85,000 clones, about 80% of them present only once. For this clone: Antigen unknown.

The patients had HPV-negative, locally advanced oral cavity squamous cell carcinoma. No culture or expansion preceded analysis of these blood cells. The origin of this receptor is a person between 35 and 79 years old with oral cavity squamous cell carcinoma. This rearrangement joins TRBV2 to TRBJ2-7; D unclear. The material was PBMCs, obtained before nivolumab (anti-PD-1) treatment. The CDR3 DNA reads as TGTGCCAGCAGTGCTGGAAACGAGCAGTACTTC. As protein: CASSAGNEQYF.